The subject of this entry is one TCR beta chain. The table lists this clone with a count of one. The clone's antigen remains unknown. One base away there is no much larger clone; base qualities are not given. The source of the sample is a study of TIL therapy for anti-PD-1-resistant metastatic lung cancer (dated by TCRdb to about 2021). Notes on the research overall: Tumors were harvested prior to any PD-1/PD-L1 blockade, after which nivolumab was administered to patients, and lymphodepletion, expanded TIL infusion and IL-2 were given to patients who progressed. Among the enrolled patients, the median age was about 52 years (range about 38-85), and the median tumor PD-L1 proportion score was under 6.5%. Most of the cohort had lung adenocarcinoma, a few tumors were EGFR-mutant and two were ALK-rearranged, and half of the patients were current or former smokers. Across the cohort, whole-exome sequencing showed a median non-synonymous tumor mutation burden of roughly 1.5 mutations per megabase. Clonotypes were tracked across tumor, expanded TIL product and serial blood samples by T cell receptor beta sequencing of tumor and peripheral blood.

The immunoSEQ v3 hsTCRB kit was used to amplify TCR beta CDR3 regions from genomic DNA through bias-controlled multiplex PCR. An Illumina NextSeq 500 was used to sequence the TCR libraries, reaching roughly 1.9 million read pairs at survey level or roughly 4.5-6 million at deep level. The paper's processing steps were these. Clonality was reported by immunoSEQ Analyzer software, which also assigned V, D and J genes and filtered out non-productive sequences. Repertoires were compared using productive Simpson clonality and Morisita overlap index of productive TRB rearrangements between infused TIL and blood. Absolute clonotype counts in blood were estimated by multiplying the lymphocyte count by the CD3+ fraction and by the productive frequency of the clone. Not all clones reach the TCRdb copy of this immuneACCESS table, which keeps in-frame sequences only. Checked studies attribute under half of the gap to unresolved V genes and leave the rest unexplained. V, J and clone size derive from that table, while D and trimming were established from the DNA sequence. Within this sample are tens of thousands of clones, with under 75% of them counted one time only. The ten largest make up about 6.8% of the sample.

The time point label of this sample denotes: pre-treatment sample, taken before nivolumab and TIL therapy. Between October 2017 and early 2020, a dual-center phase I trial enrolled adults who had stage 4 NSCLC. Samples came from a single-arm, open-label phase I trial of tumor-infiltrating lymphocyte therapy with nivolumab in advanced non-small cell lung cancer. Blood mononuclear cells were isolated from EDTA tubes by Ficoll gradient and were snap-frozen as pellets, and DNA was extracted with a Qiagen mini-prep kit. The investigation overall reported the following: The cohort was highly selected, including more treatment-naive, never-smoker and oncogene-addicted patients than is typical, which limits generalizability. The study protocol defined all tumor marker inferences as exploratory. The baseline peripheral repertoire was partially replaced by infused TIL clonotypes, which then decayed over months, and no apparent association between persistence and response was found.

After removal of 1 base from V and 2 bases from J, the junction retains 2 bases not matched to a gene. CDR1 and CDR2, per the germline V gene, are SGHAT and FQNNGV. The CDR3 goes from the cysteine to the phenylalanine over 17 residues. The kept DNA is CDR3 alone, 51 bases in frame from the first base. The specimen was blood, collected at baseline. The chain employs TRBV11-2 and TRBJ2-6, and 10 bases in between align with TRBD1. The sequence was collected from a person aged 25 to 80 with non-small cell lung cancer. The CDR3 amino acid sequence is: CASSLVGQGAGANVLTF. In nucleotides, the sequence is TGTGCCAGCAGCTTAGTCGGACAGGGGGCTGGGGCCAACGTCCTGACTTTC.